These 32 T cell receptor beta chains came from one sample sequenced in a study of T cells in women clearing cervical HPV infection. The method was immunoSEQ multiplex PCR; TCRdb's version includes in-frame clones alone and lacks a portion of them. This repertoire comprises about 20,000 clones; its ten largest clones make up around 5%. The sequenced sample was blood buffy coat. The receptors here all came from a woman between 18 and 75 years old with a cervical HPV16 infection that either progressed to CIN3+ or cleared (not recorded which).

As for this clone: The read is 3 residues too short to cover the CDR3 end, so that end is filled in from the germline J gene. V usage is TRBV6-4 and J usage is TRBJ2-1, with 7 nucleotides matching TRBD1. V lost 6 bases to trimming and J lost 6 bases; unmatched junction nucleotides: 11. Germline V gene lookup returns CDR1 MRHNA and CDR2 SNTAGT. The length of the CDR3 is 15 residues. CDR3 protein: CASSFLDRVGNEQFF. CDR3 DNA (partial): TGTGCCAGCAGCTTCCTCGACAGGGTCGGCAATGAG.

The sequenced part of the CDR3 DNA is TGTGCCAGCATTTCGGGGGTTAGAGGGCCC. It is translated as CASISGVRGP. The entire CDR3 protein is CASISGVRGPQHF. The chain carries TRBV2 and TRBJ1-5; D may be TRBD1 (5 bases). The CDR3 end falls 3 residues outside the read, so it is completed with the germline J gene. The germline V gene has CDR1 SNHLY and CDR2 FYNNEI. The V and J ends lost 7 bases and 9 bases respectively, with 16 bases between them. This CDR3 is built from 13 residues.

As regards this clone: The CDR3 end falls 3 residues outside the read, so it is completed with the germline J gene. The chain joins TRBV18 to TRBJ1-2; 9 nucleotides agree with TRBD1. The germline V gene encodes CDR1 KGHSH and CDR2 LQKENI. CDR3 length equals 16 residues. The sequenced CDR3 bases are TGTGCCAGCTCACGACCCGGGACAGGGATAGGATACGAC. Protein sequence: CASSRPGTGIGYD. The whole CDR3 region reads CASSRPGTGIGYDYTF.

The part of the CDR3 DNA that was read is TGCGCCAGCAGCCGGAGGAGCGGGGGGAGCAATGAG. This translates into CASSRRSGGSNE. The whole CDR3 sequence reads CASSRRSGGSNEQFF. The chain has TRBV5-1 and TRBJ2-1; TRBD2 aligns across 9 bases. The read ends 3 residues before the CDR3 terminus; that terminus is restored from the germline J gene. The J segment lost 6 bases and the V segment lost 4 bases, leaving 8 bases of the junction unmatched. This CDR3 region has 15 residues. CDR1 and CDR2 from the germline V gene are SGHRS and YFSETQ.

As concerns this clone: From the germline J gene comes the end of the CDR3, since the read stops 3 residues before it. This sequence joins TRBV30 and TRBJ1-6; D remains unclear. The CDR3 length is 13 residues. V was cut by 2 bases and J by 12 bases, with 14 bases left in between. Per germline, CDR1 GTSNPN and CDR2 SVGIG (reference sequence). CDR3 protein: CAWSFVPEGPLHF. The CDR3 DNA, read in part, is TGTGCCTGGAGTTTCGTGCCCGAAGGACCC.

In the case of this clone: The sequenced fragment ends 3 residues before the CDR3 boundary, so the rest is inferred from the germline J gene. This chain connects TRBV2 to TRBJ1-3; 7 bases map to TRBD1. V lost 7 bases to trimming and J lost 0 bases; unmatched junction nucleotides: 12. Per germline, CDR1 SNHLY and CDR2 FYNNEI. The CDR3 covers 17 residues. The CDR3 DNA, read in part, is TGTGCCAGCAATCTTAGACAGGGCCTCCTCTCTGGAAACACC. It translates to CASNLRQGLLSGNT. The full CDR3 protein reads CASNLRQGLLSGNTIYF. The whole variable domain, remainder taken from reference TRBV2 and TRBJ1-3, is EPEVTQTPSHQVTQMGQEVILRCVPISNHLYFYWYRQILGQKVEFLVSFYNNEISEKSEIFDDQFSVERPDGSNFTLKIRSTKLEDSAMYFCASNLRQGLLSGNTIYFGEGSWLTVV.

In regard to this clone: The missing CDR3 end, 3 residues past where the read stops, is filled in from the germline J gene. V is TRBV2 and J is TRBJ2-3; 7 positions match TRBD1. Germline V lookup: CDR1 SNHLY, CDR2 FYNNEI. CDR3 length: 14 residues. Trimming at V came to 6 bases and at J to 2 bases, leaving 5 bases not matched to a gene. The chain's CDR3 is CASRDRYDTDTQYF. CDR3 DNA (partial): TGTGCCAGCAGGGACAGGTATGACACAGATACG.

To note about this clone: The CDR3 end lies 3 residues beyond the end of the read and is filled in from the germline J gene. The chain employs TRBV19 and TRBJ1-4; D remains ambiguous. CDR1 is LNHDA, CDR2 SQIVND, per germline (reference sequence). Between the trimmed V and J ends, which lost 7 bases and 4 bases, there was a span of 4 bases. This CDR3 contains 11 residues. The DNA read from the CDR3 is TGTGCCAGTACTTATAATGAAAAA. Its protein product is CASTYNEK. In full, the CDR3 reads CASTYNEKLFF.

In the case of this clone: Sequencing ends 3 residues short of the CDR3 end; the germline J gene provides the rest. The V call is TRBV5-1, the J call TRBJ2-3, with 7 bases fitting TRBD2. This CDR3 has 12 amino acids. Germline lookup yields CDR1 SGHRS and CDR2 YFSETQ. The CDR3 reads CASSRGDETQYF. The CDR3 bases that were read are TGCGCCAGCTCACGGGGGGACGAGACG. The whole variable domain, filled in from reference TRBV5-1 and TRBJ2-3, reads KAGVTQTPRYLIKTRGQQVTLSCSPISGHRSVSWYQQTPGQGLQFLFEYFSETQRNKGNFPGRFSGRQFSNSRSEMNVSTLELGDSALYLCASSRGDETQYFGPGTRLTVL.

Comment on this clone: The read falls 3 residues short of the CDR3 end, and the missing part is taken from the germline J gene. The chain combines TRBV19 with TRBJ2-2; 7 nucleotides align to TRBD1. V was clipped by 3 bases and J by 4 bases; unmatched bases: 2. CDR1 is LNHDA and CDR2 is SQIVND in the germline V gene (reference sequence). The CDR3 contains 14 residues. The CDR3 loop is CASSMTGSTGELFF. CDR3 bases read: TGTGCCAGTAGTATGACAGGGAGCACCGGGGAG.

Incomplete CDR3 DNA: TGTGCCAGCAGCCTGAGAACAGGGCCCCACGAG. Protein: CASSLRTGPHE. In full, the CDR3 is CASSLRTGPHEQYF. The chain has TRBV5-4 and TRBJ2-7, with a weak D call TRBD1 (6 bases). From the germline J gene comes the end of the CDR3, since the read stops 3 residues before it. The ends were cut back, 4 bases at V and 5 bases at J, with 16 bases in the middle. CDR3 length: 14 residues. CDR1 and CDR2 from the germline V gene are SGHNT and YYREEE (reference sequence).

To note about this clone: The read comes to an end 3 residues before the CDR3 does, leaving the germline J gene to fill in the end. J is TRBJ2-1 and V is TRBV9; D gene uncertain. CDR3 length equals 14 residues. Germline V gives CDR1 SGDLS, CDR2 YYNGEE. The germline V and J ends were trimmed by 0 bases and 5 bases, with 9 bases remaining between them. CDR3 amino acids: CASSVEHTDNEQFF. The part of the CDR3 DNA that was read is TGTGCCAGCAGCGTAGAGCACACAGACAATGAG.

With regard to this clone: The CDR3 goes on 3 residues after the read ends, and that part is filled in from the germline J gene. This chain joins TRBV18 and TRBJ1-2, with TRBD1 as a possible D gene (6 bases). V lost 3 bases, J lost 0 bases, and 8 bases lay in between. CDR3 size: 14 residues. Germline CDR1 is KGHSH and CDR2 is LQKENI. Partial CDR3 DNA: TGTGCCAGCTCACCCGGGACAACTAACTATGGC. It is translated as CASSPGTTNYG. The CDR3 as a whole reads CASSPGTTNYGYTF.

The CDR3 sequence is CAWATGAANTEAFF. The CDR3 DNA, read in part, is TGTGCCTGGGCTACAGGGGCCGCGAACACTGAA. V and J are TRBV30 and TRBJ1-1; 7 bases map to TRBD1. The CDR3 extends 3 residues past the end of the read, so its final part is completed from the germline J gene. The germline V gene encodes CDR1 GTSNPN and CDR2 SVGIG (reference sequence). The CDR3 is made up of 14 amino acids. After removal of 5 bases from V and 1 base from J, the junction contained 7 bases not matched to a gene.

Note on this clone: The read gets to within 3 residues of the CDR3 end, and the germline J gene fills in the rest. V is TRBV7-6 and J is TRBJ2-1; 8 nucleotides align to TRBD2. The CDR3 is made up of 15 amino acids. The germline gives CDR1 SGHVS, CDR2 FNYEAQ. V was pared by 2 bases and J by 7 bases, with 7 bases of the junction left unmatched. CDR3 DNA, as far as it was read: TGTGCCAGCAGCTTACGGGGGGGGTTTAGGAATGAG. This gives the protein CASSLRGGFRNE. In full, the CDR3 is CASSLRGGFRNEQFF.

Points on this clone: Sequencing ends 3 residues short of the CDR3 end; the germline J gene provides the rest. This chain connects TRBV7-2 to TRBJ1-4, with TRBD1 identical over 8 bases. Unmatched junction bases numbered 7, after V lost 5 bases and J lost 5 bases. This CDR3 has 15 residues. Germline lookup yields CDR1 SGHTA and CDR2 FQGNSA. Here the CDR3 reads CASSEGQGKNEKLFF. CDR3 bases read: TGTGCCAGCAGCGAAGGACAGGGCAAAAATGAAAAA.

Worth noting for this clone: The read falls 3 residues short of the CDR3 end, and the missing part is taken from the germline J gene. This rearrangement joins TRBV7-9 to TRBJ2-3; 7 nucleotides agree with TRBD1. Germline loops: CDR1 SEHNR, CDR2 FQNEAQ (reference sequence). This CDR3 contains 15 residues. The sequenced part of the CDR3 DNA is TGTGCCAGCAGCAATCGACAGGGCTGGAAAGAGACG. It codes for CASSNRQGWKET. The complete CDR3 sequence is CASSNRQGWKETQYF. Looking up the rest from reference TRBV7-9 and TRBJ2-3 gives the full variable domain: DTGVSQNPRHKITKRGQNVTFRCDPISEHNRLYWYRQTLGQGPEFLTYFQNEAQLEKSRLLSDRFSAERPKGSFSTLEIQRTEQGDSAMYLCASSNRQGWKETQYFGPGTRLTVL.

As to this clone: The CDR3 goes on 3 residues after the read ends, and that part is filled in from the germline J gene. V usage is TRBV5-1 and J usage is TRBJ2-3; D gene ambiguous. The CDR3 covers 13 residues. CDR1 and CDR2 from the germline V gene are SGHRS and YFSETQ. The CDR3 protein is CASSLDSNQPQYF. The covered CDR3 bases are TGCGCCAGCAGCTTGGACAGCAATCAGCCG.

A remark on this clone: Read data end 3 residues before the CDR3 end; the end is taken from the germline J gene. This chain uses TRBV6-4 with TRBJ2-2; TRBD1 aligns across 8 bases. V gave up 4 bases and J gave up 1 base; unmatched junction bases: 2. This CDR3 has 15 amino acids. Germline assignment: CDR1 MRHNA and CDR2 SNTAGT. CDR3 DNA (partial): TGTGCCAGCAGTGCTGGACAGGGGAACACCGGGGAG. Encoded protein: CASSAGQGNTGE. The whole CDR3 protein is CASSAGQGNTGELFF.

This chain's CDR3 is CASSKERGLTDTQYF. The sequenced CDR3 bases are TGTGCCAGTAGTAAGGAGAGGGGGCTCACAGATACG. The rearrangement uses TRBV19 and TRBJ2-3, with 7 bases fitting TRBD1. The read comes to an end 3 residues before the CDR3 does, leaving the germline J gene to fill in the end. The CDR3 is 15 amino acids. Trimming cost V 4 bases and J 2 bases; bases outside gene matches: 6. CDR1 LNHDA and CDR2 SQIVND come from the germline V gene (reference sequence).

As to this clone: This CDR3 is also generated by other DNA sequences in the sample. CDR3 residues: CASSPPQGQGAAEQFF. The CDR3 DNA, read in part, is TGTGCCAGCTCCCCCCCGCAGGGACAGGGGGCAGCTGAG. The chain joins TRBV18 to TRBJ2-1; 12 bases line up with TRBD1. The observed sequence ends 3 residues before the CDR3 terminus, with the missing tail filled in from the germline J gene. J was trimmed by 9 bases and V by 6 bases; bases with no gene match: 12. This CDR3 region has 16 residues. Germline assignment: CDR1 KGHSH and CDR2 LQKENI.

Details on this clone: Read sequence stops 3 residues before the CDR3 end, and the germline J gene provides the missing end. This chain uses TRBV6-2 or TRBV6-3 with TRBJ1-1; D may be TRBD1 (5 bases). The V gene's germline CDR1 is MNHEY and CDR2 SVGEGT. There are 12 residues in the CDR3. The CDR3 sequence is CASSYGAREAFF. The part of the CDR3 DNA that was read is TGTGCCAGCAGTTACGGGGCTCGGGAA.

In regard to this clone: The CDR3 end falls 3 residues outside the read, so it is completed with the germline J gene. The chain is built from TRBV20-1 and TRBJ1-5; TRBD1 might be the D (6 bases). CDR1 is DFQATT and CDR2 is SNEGSKA in the germline V gene (reference sequence). V lost 5 bases and J lost 6, with 14 bases in between. The CDR3 runs to 13 residues. This chain's CDR3 is CSAQGREAQPQHF. CDR3 DNA, as far as it was read: TGCAGTGCTCAGGGGAGGGAGGCTCAGCCC.

A remark on this clone: The read finishes 3 residues shy of the CDR3 end, and the germline J gene is used to complete it. The chain uses TRBV6-4 and TRBJ2-2; maybe TRBD2 (6 bases). The V end lost 6 bases, the J end lost 9 bases, and 14 bases lay between the germline ends. Germline assignment: CDR1 MRHNA and CDR2 SNTAGT. This CDR3 has 13 residues. CDR3 region: CASSVFGGRELFF. CDR3 bases read: TGTGCCAGCAGCGTCTTCGGGGGTAGGGAG.

About this clone: The read ends 3 residues shy of where the CDR3 ends; the end is completed using the germline J gene. V and J are TRBV5-1 and TRBJ2-3; 11 positions match TRBD1. The V gene end was trimmed by 3 bases and the J gene end by 3 bases; junction bases not matched to a gene: 6. CDR3 length: 16 amino acids. Germline CDR1 SGHRS, CDR2 YFSETQ. The CDR3 DNA, read in part, is TGCGCCAGCAGCTACCCGGACAGGGGGCTTACAGATACG. Its protein is CASSYPDRGLTDT. The complete CDR3 reads CASSYPDRGLTDTQYF.

On this clone: The read ends 3 residues before the CDR3 terminus; that terminus is restored from the germline J gene. The rearrangement joins TRBV28 to TRBJ2-1; a weak D match, TRBD2 (7 bases). CDR3 length equals 15 residues. Trimming stripped 6 bases from V and 8 bases from J, with 20 bases between. The germline gives CDR1 MDHEN, CDR2 SYDVKM. The covered CDR3 bases are TGTGCCAGCAGCTCCCGACTAGGGGGGGTCGATGAG. Amino acids: CASSSRLGGVDE. The entire CDR3 protein reads CASSSRLGGVDEQFF.

Comment on this clone: The read ends 3 residues early relative to the CDR3; the germline J gene fills the gap. The chain has TRBV19 and TRBJ1-6, with 8 nucleotides matching TRBD1. The CDR3 extends over 16 amino acids. Germline V gene lookup returns CDR1 LNHDA and CDR2 SQIVND (reference sequence). With V trimmed by 5 bases and J by 2 bases, 5 bases remained unmatched. CDR3 bases read: TGTGCCAGTAGTCGACAGGGGTTGACCTATAATTCACCC. Amino acids: CASSRQGLTYNSP. The whole CDR3 reads CASSRQGLTYNSPLHF. Filled out from reference TRBV19 and TRBJ1-6, the complete variable domain reads DGGITQSPKYLFRKEGQNVTLSCEQNLNHDAMYWYRQDPGQGLRLIYYSQIVNDFQKGDIAEGYSVSREKKESFPLTVTSAQKNPTAFYLCASSRQGLTYNSPLHFGNGTRLTVT.

With regard to this clone: The CDR3 end falls 3 residues outside the read, so it is completed with the germline J gene. This chain uses TRBV28 with TRBJ2-4; 8 positions agree with TRBD1. Germline V lookup: CDR1 MDHEN, CDR2 SYDVKM. The CDR3 is 11 amino acids. V lost 7 bases to trimming and J lost 9 bases; unmatched junction nucleotides: 2. CDR3 DNA, as far as it was read: TGTGCCAGCACAGGGGGCAGCATT. Protein: CASTGGSI. The entire CDR3 is CASTGGSIQYF.

In the case of this clone: Read sequence stops 3 residues before the CDR3 end, and the germline J gene provides the missing end. The chain uses TRBV6-1 and TRBJ1-2; 10 nucleotides agree with TRBD1. V lost 0 bases, J lost 6 bases, and 10 bases stayed unmatched. From germline, CDR1 is MNHNS and CDR2 SASEGT. The CDR3 is 17 amino acids. Here the CDR3 reads CASSEAMWKTGGHGYTF. Incomplete CDR3 DNA: TGTGCCAGCAGTGAAGCGATGTGGAAGACAGGGGGCCATGGC.

About this clone itself: The sequenced fragment ends 3 residues before the CDR3 boundary, so the rest is inferred from the germline J gene. This chain uses TRBV12-5 with TRBJ2-7; 9 bases align to TRBD1. V gave up 6 bases and J gave up 5 bases; unmatched junction bases: 11. This CDR3 region has 15 residues. Germline CDR1 and CDR2: LGHNT and FRNRAP. CDR3 bases read: TGTGCTAGTGGACCCGCCGGGACAGGGCGCCACGAG. Encoded protein: CASGPAGTGRHE. The full CDR3 sequence reads CASGPAGTGRHEQYF.

A note on this clone: Read sequence stops 3 residues before the CDR3 end, and the germline J gene provides the missing end. This chain uses TRBV27 with TRBJ2-1, with D possibly TRBD1 on 5 matching bases. The CDR3 spans 12 residues. Trimming pared 8 bases from V and 5 bases from J, leaving 10 bases between. Germline CDR1 MNHEY, CDR2 SMNVEV (reference sequence). The CDR3 bases that were read are TGTGCCAGCTCTAGGGGTAACAATGAG. Protein product: CASSRGNNE. In full, the CDR3 reads CASSRGNNEQFF.

On this clone: The read terminates 3 residues before the CDR3 end, so the remaining end is supplied by the germline J gene. The chain joins TRBV20-1 to TRBJ1-2, with D perhaps matching TRBD1 (6 bases). Germline CDR1 DFQATT, CDR2 SNEGSKA (reference sequence). CDR3 length equals 12 residues. Trimming shortened V by 4 bases and J by 4 bases, and 10 bases separated the two germline ends. CDR3 protein: CSATGQSYGYTF. Incomplete CDR3 DNA: TGCAGTGCTACTGGACAGTCCTATGGC.